The 32 T cell receptor beta chains given below trace back to one sample, sequenced in a study of T cell responses to AZD1222 COVID-19 vaccine. The protocol was immunoSEQ multiplex PCR, while the TCRdb copy is restricted to in-frame clones and leaves out a portion. This table holds 75,000 to 95,000 clones, 85% found once. Sample: peripheral blood, taken 28 days after the second AZD1222 dose. These TCRs come from an adult who received the AZD1222 COVID-19 vaccine.

The chain links TRBV7-2 to TRBJ1-1, with D perhaps TRBD1 (6 bases). V was cut by 3 bases and J by 4 bases, with 15 bases left in between. CDR1 is SGHTA and CDR2 is FQGNSA in the germline V gene. This CDR3 has 15 amino acids. The CDR3 DNA reads as TGTGCCAGCAGCTTTACCTTCGGGGGCGGCACTGAAGCTTTCTTT. Translated: CASSFTFGGGTEAFF.

This chain joins TRBV2 and TRBJ1-5, with TRBD1 identical over 8 bases. The CDR3 runs to 13 residues. The V segment lost 4 bases and the J segment 4 bases; nucleotides outside the gene matches: 0. The germline V gene encodes CDR1 SNHLY and CDR2 FYNNEI. In nucleotides, the CDR3 is TGTGCCAGCAGTGGGACAGGGAATCAGCCCCAGCATTTT. Protein: CASSGTGNQPQHF. Filled out from reference TRBV2 and TRBJ1-5, the complete variable domain reads EPEVTQTPSHQVTQMGQEVILRCVPISNHLYFYWYRQILGQKVEFLVSFYNNEISEKSEIFDDQFSVERPDGSNFTLKIRSTKLEDSAMYFCASSGTGNQPQHFGDGTRLSIL.

The V and J genes are TRBV5-6 and TRBJ1-4; TRBD1 matches 7 bases. The V gene end was trimmed by 2 bases and the J gene end by 6 bases; junction bases not matched to a gene: 13. The CDR3 has 17 amino acids. From germline, CDR1 is SGHDT and CDR2 YYEEEE. Here the CDR3 DNA reads TGTGCCAGCAGCTTAGCAGGGCGACAGGGAGGGGATGAAAAACTGTTTTTT. Protein product: CASSLAGRQGGDEKLFF.

The rearrangement uses TRBV2 and TRBJ2-5; the D is unclear. CDR3 size: 15 residues. Germline values: CDR1 SNHLY, CDR2 FYNNEI. V shed 3 bases and J shed 2 bases, with 13 bases lying between them. Here the CDR3 DNA reads TGTGCCAGCAGTGATCGGCAACACGCTCAAGAGACCCAGTACTTC. It codes for CASSDRQHAQETQYF.

The CDR3, as DNA: TGTGCCAGCAGCCAAGATCGCTGGGGAGGGGCAGGCGAAAAACTGTTTTTT. It translates to CASSQDRWGGAGEKLFF. This chain links TRBV3-1 (or the pseudogene TRBV3-2) with TRBJ1-4; tentatively, D is TRBD1 (5 bases). Germline CDR1 LGHDT, CDR2 YNNKEL (reference sequence). The CDR3 spans 17 residues. V was clipped by 0 bases and J by 8 bases, with 19 bases between them.

This clone was counted a few times. The CDR3 here is CASSVGWGRNTGELFF. The CDR3 nucleotides read TGTGCCAGCAGCGTAGGGTGGGGGAGGAACACCGGGGAGCTGTTTTTT. The rearrangement uses TRBV9 and TRBJ2-2, with D possibly called TRBD1 or TRBD2 (5 bases each). Trimming removed 0 bases at V and 1 base at J, with 10 bases between. CDR3 length: 16 amino acids. Germline CDR1 and CDR2: SGDLS and YYNGEE. Using reference TRBV9 and TRBJ2-2 for the parts outside the CDR3, the full variable domain is DSGVTQTPKHLITATGQRVTLRCSPRSGDLSVYWYQQSLDQGLQFLIQYYNGEERAKGNILERFSAQQFPDLHSELNLSSLELGDSALYFCASSVGWGRNTGELFFGEGSRLTVL.

The chain couples TRBV2 to TRBJ2-2; TRBD2 is a possible D gene (6 bases). The CDR3 spans 15 residues. V was trimmed by 4 bases and J by 3 bases, leaving 12 bases between them. Germline loops: CDR1 SNHLY, CDR2 FYNNEI. The DNA for the CDR3 is TGTGCCAGCAGTGTTCGGAGGGCGGACACCGGGGAGCTGTTTTTT. Protein: CASSVRRADTGELFF.

This clone occurred once. The genes are TRBV2 and TRBJ2-3, with D unresolved. With 3 bases removed from V and 4 bases from J, the gap between germline ends came to 14 bases. The CDR3 is 15 residues long. Germline CDR1 reads SNHLY; CDR2 reads FYNNEI. CDR3 protein: CASSEHLGRADTQYF. DNA for the CDR3: TGTGCCAGCAGTGAGCACCTAGGTCGGGCAGATACGCAGTATTTT.

The chain recombines TRBV11-2 with TRBJ2-7; 8 bases line up with TRBD1. The CDR3 runs 14 residues. V lost 5 bases and J lost 3; bases outside the gene matches: 6. Germline CDR1 is SGHAT and CDR2 is FQNNGV. As DNA, the CDR3 is TGTGCCAGCAGCCTCGGGACAGGCGGCTACGAGCAGTACTTC. This translates into CASSLGTGGYEQYF.

V usage is TRBV6-5 and J usage is TRBJ2-7; D gene uncertain. The germline gives CDR1 MNHEY, CDR2 SVGAGI. V was shortened by 2 bases and J by 3 bases, with 5 bases between the two germline ends. The CDR3 consists of 12 residues. DNA of the CDR3: TGTGCCAGCAGTTACGGCAACTACGAGCAGTACTTC. Translating gives CASSYGNYEQYF.

The rearrangement joins TRBV10-3 to TRBJ1-1, with a possible D match to TRBD1 (6 bases). The germline V gene encodes CDR1 ENHRY and CDR2 SYGVKD. The CDR3 loop spans 13 amino acids. V lost 11 bases to trimming and J lost 1 base, with 14 bases between them. The CDR3 spells CASGEQGNTEAFF. CDR3 bases: TGTGCCTCTGGGGAACAGGGGAACACTGAAGCTTTCTTT.

The genes are TRBV5-4 and TRBJ1-1, with D tentatively TRBD1 (5 bases). Trimming stripped 3 bases from V and 2 bases from J, with 11 bases between. The CDR3 is made up of 14 amino acids. CDR1 and CDR2 from the germline V gene are SGHNT and YYREEE (reference sequence). This chain's CDR3 is CASSSQGYNTEAFF. Written as DNA, the CDR3 is TGTGCCAGCAGCTCCCAGGGATACAACACTGAAGCTTTCTTT.

The chain has TRBV3-1 (or the pseudogene TRBV3-2) and TRBJ2-7; 8 bases fit TRBD2. This CDR3 has 14 amino acids. Trimming cost V 6 bases and J 4 bases; bases outside gene matches: 8. The germline V gene has CDR1 LGHDT and CDR2 YNNKEL (reference sequence). CDR3 sequence reads: CASRKTGGKYEQYF. For the CDR3, the DNA is TGTGCCAGCAGAAAAACGGGGGGGAAATACGAGCAGTACTTC.

This chain's CDR3 is CASSFRAGVNMNEQFF. In DNA, the CDR3 is TGTGCCAGCAGCTTCCGAGCGGGAGTAAACATGAATGAGCAGTTCTTC. This chain connects TRBV7-3 to TRBJ2-1, with 8 positions matching TRBD2. Looked up from germline, CDR1 is SGHTA and CDR2 is FQGTGA. V lost 3 bases and J lost 7; bases outside the gene matches: 11. The CDR3 is made up of 16 amino acids.

This CDR3 reads CASSDPRGSNQPQHF. As DNA, the CDR3 is TGTGCCAGCAGTGACCCCAGGGGAAGCAATCAGCCCCAGCATTTT. The chain joins TRBV2 to TRBJ1-5, with D possibly TRBD1 on 6 matching bases. Germline CDR1 reads SNHLY; CDR2 reads FYNNEI. The length of the CDR3 is 15 residues. The V and J ends lost 3 bases and 1 base respectively, with 10 bases between them.

The V call is TRBV3-1 (or the pseudogene TRBV3-2), the J call TRBJ2-7, with TRBD2 identical over 12 bases. Trimming at V came to 4 bases and at J to 2 bases, leaving 0 bases not matched to a gene. There are 14 residues in the CDR3. In germline, CDR1 is LGHDT, CDR2 YNNKEL (reference sequence). The CDR3 loop is CASSPSGRAYEQYF. The CDR3, as DNA: TGTGCCAGCAGCCCTAGCGGGAGGGCCTACGAGCAGTACTTC.

This rearrangement joins TRBV29-1 to TRBJ2-7; possible D gene TRBD1, 6 bases. Germline V gene data show CDR1 as SQVTM and CDR2 as ANQGSEA. Trimming removed 6 bases at V and 4 bases at J, with 13 bases between. The CDR3 sequence is 12 residues long. The CDR3 is CSVTGTQYEQYF. The DNA for the CDR3 is TGCAGCGTCACCGGGACACAATACGAGCAGTACTTC.

The chain recombines TRBV5-4 with TRBJ1-2; 7 positions agree with TRBD1. CDR3 size: 16 residues. Germline V gene data show CDR1 as SGHNT and CDR2 as YYREEE (reference sequence). The trim removed 4 bases at V and 10 bases at J, leaving 19 bases unmatched. CDR3 sequence reads: CASSAGGVGQLFFYTF. The CDR3 DNA reads TGTGCCAGCAGCGCAGGGGGGGTAGGACAGCTGTTCTTCTACACCTTC.

This clone came up once. The chain employs TRBV5-1 and TRBJ1-1; 9 nucleotides align to TRBD1. Germline V gene sequence: CDR1 SGHRS, CDR2 YFSETQ. CDR3 length: 14 residues. Unmatched junction bases numbered 9, after V lost 4 bases and J lost 8 bases. For the CDR3, the DNA is TGCGCCAGCAGCACCGGGACAGGGATCGCCGAAGCTTTCTTT. Translated, it gives CASSTGTGIAEAFF.

V is TRBV7-2 and J is TRBJ1-5; 7 bases are a match to TRBD1. V gave up 5 bases and J gave up 5 bases; unmatched junction bases: 6. The CDR3 is made up of 14 amino acids. Looked up from germline, CDR1 is SGHTA and CDR2 is FQGNSA. The chain's CDR3 is CASSIYRGDQPQHF. CDR3 DNA sequence: TGTGCCAGCAGCATATACAGGGGAGATCAGCCCCAGCATTTT.

This rearrangement joins TRBV7-9 to TRBJ1-1; D is uncertain. Trimming shortened V by 1 base and J by 0 bases, and 21 bases separated the two germline ends. The CDR3 totals 19 residues. Germline assignment: CDR1 SEHNR and CDR2 FQNEAQ (reference sequence). In nucleotides, the CDR3 is TGTGCCAGCAGCTTAGTAGGTAGAGGGTTAAAGCCAATGAACACTGAAGCTTTCTTT. As protein: CASSLVGRGLKPMNTEAFF.

The chain has TRBV18 and TRBJ1-1; TRBD1 might be the D (6 bases). Per germline, CDR1 KGHSH and CDR2 LQKENI. The CDR3 has 17 amino acids. Deletions cut 3 bases from V and 2 bases from J, with 19 bases between. The CDR3 spells CASSPSPVQGRNTEAFF. The CDR3 DNA follows: TGTGCCAGCTCACCCTCTCCAGTACAGGGTAGAAACACTGAAGCTTTCTTT.

The rearrangement links TRBV30 to TRBJ2-2; a possible D gene is TRBD2 (6 bases). Trimming shortened V by 0 bases and J by 3 bases, and 8 bases separated the two germline ends. Germline lookup yields CDR1 GTSNPN and CDR2 SVGIG (reference sequence). The CDR3 has 14 amino acids. CDR3 loop: CAWSVGGYTGELFF. The CDR3 DNA follows: TGTGCCTGGAGTGTGGGGGGATACACCGGGGAGCTGTTTTTT.

The genes are TRBV2 and TRBJ2-7, with D possibly being TRBD1 (6 bases). V was cut by 1 base and J by 2 bases, with 12 bases left in between. The CDR3 covers 15 residues. Germline V lookup: CDR1 SNHLY, CDR2 FYNNEI. CDR3 protein: CASSEDSGQPYEQYF. DNA of the CDR3: TGTGCCAGCAGTGAAGATTCGGGACAACCCTACGAGCAGTACTTC.

The chain has TRBV3-1 (or the pseudogene TRBV3-2) and TRBJ2-5; D call uncertain. This CDR3 spans 15 amino acids. Trimming stripped 1 base from V and 0 bases from J, with 9 bases between. Germline CDR1 LGHDT, CDR2 YNNKEL (reference sequence). CDR3 sequence: CASSQADLYQETQYF. The CDR3 DNA follows: TGTGCCAGCAGCCAAGCGGATTTGTACCAAGAGACCCAGTACTTC.

CDR3 in amino acids: CASSLDGSSNEQFF. As DNA, the CDR3 is TGCGCCAGCAGCTTGGACGGGTCGTCCAATGAGCAGTTCTTC. The J gene is TRBJ2-1, the V gene TRBV5-1; D gene ambiguous. V was shortened by 0 bases and J by 6 bases, with 10 bases between the two germline ends. Germline V gene data show CDR1 as SGHRS and CDR2 as YFSETQ. This CDR3 is built from 14 residues.

This clone was seen a few times. This rearrangement joins TRBV4-1 to TRBJ1-5; D perhaps matches TRBD1 (5 bases). V was trimmed by 1 base and J by 8 bases, leaving 15 bases between them. The CDR3 runs 15 residues. The V gene's germline CDR1 is MGHRA and CDR2 YSYEKL. CDR3 amino acids: CASSQVSGVMKPQHF. For the CDR3, the DNA is TGCGCCAGCAGCCAAGTCTCGGGGGTGATGAAGCCCCAGCATTTT.

The rearrangement uses TRBV24-1 and TRBJ2-1, with D tentatively TRBD1 (6 bases). The CDR3 covers 15 residues. The germline V gene has CDR1 KGHDR and CDR2 SFDVKD. V shed 5 bases and J shed 8 bases, with 18 bases lying between them. The CDR3 DNA reads TGTGCCACCAGTGGGGGAGTGGGGGCCGTCGATGAGCAGTTCTTC. This translates into CATSGGVGAVDEQFF.

This CDR3 is CASSRRDTQYF. The CDR3 nucleotides are TGTGCCAGCAGCCGGAGAGATACGCAGTATTTT. V gene TRBV5-6 combines with J gene TRBJ2-3; D is unclear. With 4 bases removed from V and 5 bases from J, the gap between germline ends came to 5 bases. The germline V gene encodes CDR1 SGHDT and CDR2 YYEEEE. This CDR3 is 11 amino acids long. The full variable domain, rest sourced from reference TRBV5-6 and TRBJ2-3, is DAGVTQSPTHLIKTRGQQVTLRCSPKSGHDTVSWYQQALGQGPQFIFQYYEEEERQRGNFPDRFSGHQFPNYSSELNVNALLLGDSALYLCASSRRDTQYFGPGTRLTVL.

This sequence joins TRBV7-2 and TRBJ1-2; the D is unclear. In germline, CDR1 is SGHTA, CDR2 FQGNSA. This CDR3 has 16 residues. V was trimmed by 5 bases and J by 5 bases, leaving 21 bases between them. The CDR3 loop is CASSPRWSAGDYGYTF. The CDR3 DNA sequence: TGTGCCAGCAGCCCCAGGTGGAGTGCCGGAGATTATGGCTACACCTTC.

The J gene is TRBJ1-3, the V gene TRBV21-1. TRBV21-1 is labeled a pseudogene. The CDR3 sequence is 18 residues long. DNA of the CDR3: TGTGCCAGCAGCAAATGGAGGACGGTTGCGATCTCTGGAAACACCATATATTTT. It codes for CASSKWRTVAISGNTIYF.

The V call is TRBV19, the J call TRBJ1-1; no firm D call. Germline V CDR1 and CDR2: LNHDA, SQIVND (reference sequence). V was pared by 4 bases and J by 1 base, with 16 bases between. The CDR3 consists of 16 residues. The CDR3 nucleotides read TGTGCCAGTAGTAGTCTTGGACTTAGGGAGAACACTGAAGCTTTCTTT. Translation gives CASSSLGLRENTEAFF.